This T cell receptor beta chain was sequenced in a study of shared clonotypes between healthy human individuals. The investigators split CD4+ cells into a CD45RA+ naive subset and a CD45RA-negative memory subset. Trimming removed 0 bases at V and 4 bases at J, with 18 bases between. The length of the CDR3 is 17 residues. Germline V gene lookup returns CDR1 LGHNA and CDR2 YNFKEQ. The method was immunoSEQ multiplex PCR; TCRdb's version includes in-frame clones alone and lacks a portion of them. The sample includes under 200,000 clones, about 93% seen only once; the top ten take around 0.067%. Material: naive CD4+ T cells sorted from blood. As to subset: CD45RA+ positively selected. V gene TRBV4-2 combines with J gene TRBJ1-1, with no clear D. The clonotype originates from a woman younger than 45 in good health. CDR3 region: CASSQEWGGQSGTEAFF. The CDR3 DNA follows: TGTGCCAGCAGCCAAGAGTGGGGTGGGCAATCGGGCACTGAAGCTTTCTTT.